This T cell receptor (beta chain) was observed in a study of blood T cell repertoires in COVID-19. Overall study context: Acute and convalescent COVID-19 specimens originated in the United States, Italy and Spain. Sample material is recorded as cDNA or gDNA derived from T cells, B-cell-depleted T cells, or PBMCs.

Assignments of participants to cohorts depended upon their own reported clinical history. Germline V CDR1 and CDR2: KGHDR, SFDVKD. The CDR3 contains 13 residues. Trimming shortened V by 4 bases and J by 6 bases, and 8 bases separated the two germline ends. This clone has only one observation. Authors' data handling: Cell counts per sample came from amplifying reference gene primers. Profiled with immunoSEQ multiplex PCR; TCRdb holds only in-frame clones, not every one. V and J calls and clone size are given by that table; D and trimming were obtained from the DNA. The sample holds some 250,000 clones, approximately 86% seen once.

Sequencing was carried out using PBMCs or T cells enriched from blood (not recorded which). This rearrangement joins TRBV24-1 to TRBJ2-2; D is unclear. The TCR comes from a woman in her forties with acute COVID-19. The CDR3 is CATSEGVSGELFF. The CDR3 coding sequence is TGTGCCACCAGTGAGGGCGTTTCCGGGGAGCTGTTTTTT.